This T cell receptor (beta chain) was profiled in a study of T cells in Graves' hyperthyroidism and ophthalmopathy. Using RNA transcripts as the source, TCR beta CDR3 regions were amplified. HTBI primers were used for first-round RT-PCR of the TCR CDR3. TCRdb re-derived calls from the multiplex PCR reads in MiXCR, one entry per CDR3 protein. The data contain about 700,000 distinct CDR3 sequences, 14% of them singletons. The germline CDR1 and CDR2 sequences are KGHSH and LQKENI. This CDR3 contains 16 residues. The J segment lost 2 bases and the V segment lost 3 bases, leaving 5 bases of the junction unmatched. This clonotype was observed at least ten times. What it binds is unknown. Findings and limits, study-wide: Most expanded thyroid clonotypes above 0.001 recurred in blood.

If no ophthalmopathy progression occurred within 18 months, Graves' hyperthyroidism was stable. Patients were excluded because of uncontrolled infection, other autoimmune disease, pregnancy or lactation. Diagnosis relied on clinical symptoms, serum thyroxine and TRAb, thyroid ultrasound and orbital computed tomography. This chain links TRBV18 with TRBJ1-5; 9 bases are shared with TRBD1. The source of this sequence is a young woman with Graves' hyperthyroidism. The sequenced sample consisted of blood. This chain's CDR3 is CASSPLRTGGNQPQHF. The CDR3 region has the DNA TGTGCCAGCTCACCGCTTCGGACAGGGGGCAATCAGCCCCAGCATTTT.